This is a list of T cell receptor beta chains from one sample in a study of response to subunit inactivated influenza vaccine. TCRdb re-called the RT-PCR reads with MiXCR, one entry per CDR3 protein. Among hundreds of thousands of distinct CDR3 sequences listed, around 16% were seen once. Specimen: PBMCs from blood, collected 11 to 12 days after vaccination. These receptors were taken from a man aged 45-65 years who received an inactivated influenza vaccine. Each CDR3 is given without its conserved first and last residue.

V	J	CDR3
TRBV18	TRBJ2-7	ASSPAGATSYEQY
TRBV5-5	TRBJ2-7	ASSLRGGQGPYEQY
TRBV5-1	TRBJ1-2	ASSGTGGVYYGYT
TRBV20-1	TRBJ2-7	SARGLGPTEQY
TRBV5-1	TRBJ1-2	ASSLARSRVDGYT
TRBV28	TRBJ1-2	ASSTGGVDGYT
TRBV2	TRBJ2-3	ATKLAFLTDTQY
TRBV20-1	TRBJ2-3	SAVQGTGPTDTQY
TRBV20-1	TRBJ2-5	SARDPLLAGQETQY
TRBV30	TRBJ1-2	AWSVLNRDYGYT
TRBV4-3	TRBJ2-1	ASSQSPGLAGVKRYNEQF
TRBV7-2	TRBJ2-7	ASSFGTAGEQY
TRBV5-1	TRBJ1-3	ASSLDRVGNTIY
TRBV7-2	TRBJ1-2	ASSLVRDRGVGYT
TRBV19	TRBJ1-5	ASSKVQGQPQH
TRBV30	TRBJ2-1	AWSVPFLYNEQF
TRBV6-5	TRBJ1-1	ASSYSLRGRGNTEAF
TRBV20-1	TRBJ1-1	SALPASKRTEAF
TRBV20-1	TRBJ2-1	SASGFGNEQF
TRBV5-1	TRBJ2-3	ASRWTSGSGDTQY
TRBV4-3	TRBJ2-2	ASSFPGTGGELF
TRBV7-2	TRBJ2-3	ASSLVGDSTDTQY
TRBV2	TRBJ2-1	ASRPRERGTYNEQF
TRBV12-3/TRBV12-4	TRBJ2-4	ASSYQGDKNIQY